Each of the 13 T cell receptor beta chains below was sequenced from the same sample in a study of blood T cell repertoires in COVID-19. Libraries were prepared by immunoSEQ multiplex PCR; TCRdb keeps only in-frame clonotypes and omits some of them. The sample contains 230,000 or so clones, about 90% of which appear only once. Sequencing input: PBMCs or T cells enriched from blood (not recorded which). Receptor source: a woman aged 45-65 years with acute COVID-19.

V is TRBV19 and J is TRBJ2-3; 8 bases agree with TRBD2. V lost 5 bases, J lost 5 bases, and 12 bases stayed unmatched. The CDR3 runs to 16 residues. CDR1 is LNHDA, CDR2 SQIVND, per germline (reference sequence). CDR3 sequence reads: CASSAQPGLVLDTQYF. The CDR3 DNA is TGTGCCAGTAGTGCCCAACCGGGACTAGTGTTAGATACGCAGTATTTT.

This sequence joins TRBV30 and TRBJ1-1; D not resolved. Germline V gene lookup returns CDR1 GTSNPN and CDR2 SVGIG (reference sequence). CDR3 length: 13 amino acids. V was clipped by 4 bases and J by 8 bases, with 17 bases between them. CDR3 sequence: CAWTQIRGTEAFF. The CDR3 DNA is TGTGCCTGGACCCAGATACGGGGTACGGAAGCTTTCTTT. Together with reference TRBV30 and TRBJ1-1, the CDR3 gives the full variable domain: SQTIHQWPATLVQPVGSPLSLECTVEGTSNPNLYWYRQAAGRGLQLLFYSVGIGQISSEVPQNLSASRPQDRQFILSSKKLLLSDSGFYLCAWTQIRGTEAFFGQGTRLTVV.

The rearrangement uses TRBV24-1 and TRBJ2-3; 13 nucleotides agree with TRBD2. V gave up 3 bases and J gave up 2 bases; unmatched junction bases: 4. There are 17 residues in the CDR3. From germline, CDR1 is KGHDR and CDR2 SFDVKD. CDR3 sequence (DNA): TGTGCCACCAGTGATAGCGGACTAGCGGGGGACACAGATACGCAGTATTTT. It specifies CATSDSGLAGDTDTQYF.

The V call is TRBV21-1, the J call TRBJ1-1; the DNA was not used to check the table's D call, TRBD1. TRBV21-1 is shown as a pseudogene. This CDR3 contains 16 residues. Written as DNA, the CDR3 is TGTGCCAGCAGAGCCCAGGTAGACACAATTCGCACTGAAGCTTTCTTT. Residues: CASRAQVDTIRTEAFF.

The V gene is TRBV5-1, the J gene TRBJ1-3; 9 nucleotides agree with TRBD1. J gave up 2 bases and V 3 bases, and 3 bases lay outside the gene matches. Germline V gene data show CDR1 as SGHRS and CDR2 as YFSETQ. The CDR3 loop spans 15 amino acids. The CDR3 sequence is CASSSDRGPGNTIYF. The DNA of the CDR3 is TGCGCCAGCAGCTCGGACAGGGGACCTGGAAACACCATATATTTT.

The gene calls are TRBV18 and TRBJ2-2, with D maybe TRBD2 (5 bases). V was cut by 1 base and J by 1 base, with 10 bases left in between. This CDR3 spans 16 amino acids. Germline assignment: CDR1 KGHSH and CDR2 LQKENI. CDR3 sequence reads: CASSPQAGWNTGELFF. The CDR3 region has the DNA TGTGCCAGCTCACCACAGGCGGGCTGGAACACCGGGGAGCTGTTTTTT.

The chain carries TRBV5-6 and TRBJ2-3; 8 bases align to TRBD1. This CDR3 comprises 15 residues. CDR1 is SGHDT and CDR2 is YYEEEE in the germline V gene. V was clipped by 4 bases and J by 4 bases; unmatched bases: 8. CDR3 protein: CASSPASGGSDTQYF. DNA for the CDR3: TGTGCCAGCAGCCCTGCCTCAGGGGGCTCAGATACGCAGTATTTT.

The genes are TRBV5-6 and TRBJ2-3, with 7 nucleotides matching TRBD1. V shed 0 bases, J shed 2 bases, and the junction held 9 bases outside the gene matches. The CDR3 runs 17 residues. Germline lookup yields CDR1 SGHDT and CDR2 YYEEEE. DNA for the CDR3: TGTGCCAGCAGCTTGGGGTTTGCAGGGGGAGACACAGATACGCAGTATTTT. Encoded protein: CASSLGFAGGDTDTQYF. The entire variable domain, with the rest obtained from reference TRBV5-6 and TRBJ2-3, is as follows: DAGVTQSPTHLIKTRGQQVTLRCSPKSGHDTVSWYQQALGQGPQFIFQYYEEEERQRGNFPDRFSGHQFPNYSSELNVNALLLGDSALYLCASSLGFAGGDTDTQYFGPGTRLTVL.

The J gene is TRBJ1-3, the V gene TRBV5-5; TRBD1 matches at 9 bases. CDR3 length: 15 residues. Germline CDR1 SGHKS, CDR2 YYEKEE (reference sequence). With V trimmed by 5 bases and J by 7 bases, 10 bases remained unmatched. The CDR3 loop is CASSQSTGGTNTIYF. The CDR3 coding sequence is TGTGCCAGCAGTCAAAGCACAGGGGGCACGAACACCATATATTTT.

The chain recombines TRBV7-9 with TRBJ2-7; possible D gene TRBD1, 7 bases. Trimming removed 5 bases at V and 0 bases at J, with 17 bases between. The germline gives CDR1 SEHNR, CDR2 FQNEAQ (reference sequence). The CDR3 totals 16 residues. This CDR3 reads CASSVTGTTSSYEQYF. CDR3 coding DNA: TGTGCCAGCAGCGTGACAGGGACGACTAGCTCCTACGAGCAGTACTTC.

This CDR3 is CASRTRGTDSTKQYF. CDR3 DNA: TGTGCCAGCAGAACCCGGGGGACAGATAGTACGAAGCAGTACTTC. The V gene is TRBV7-2, the J gene TRBJ2-7; tentatively, D is TRBD1 (7 bases). V shed 6 bases and J shed 8 bases, with 23 bases lying between them. CDR1 is SGHTA, CDR2 FQGNSA, per germline. The CDR3 is made up of 15 amino acids.

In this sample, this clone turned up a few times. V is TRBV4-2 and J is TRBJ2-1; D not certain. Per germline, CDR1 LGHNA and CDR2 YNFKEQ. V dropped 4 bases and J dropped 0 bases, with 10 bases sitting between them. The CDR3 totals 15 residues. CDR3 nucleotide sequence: TGTGCCAGCAGCCTGATTCCGAGCTCCTACAATGAGCAGTTCTTC. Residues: CASSLIPSSYNEQFF.

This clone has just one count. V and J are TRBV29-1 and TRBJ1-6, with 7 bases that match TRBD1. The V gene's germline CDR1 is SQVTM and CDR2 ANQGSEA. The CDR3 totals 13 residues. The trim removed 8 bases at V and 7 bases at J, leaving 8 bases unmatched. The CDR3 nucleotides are TGCAGCACGCGGCAGGGGGAAAATTCACCCCTCCACTTT. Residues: CSTRQGENSPLHF.